This T cell receptor beta chain emerged from a study of CD8 T cells in ankylosing spondylitis. General study results and limits: Blood of patients with ankylosing spondylitis appeared to be characterized by a TCR beta motif of several highly homologous variants. In synovial fluid and blood from reactive arthritis, some motif variants were previously reported. In peripheral blood, disease-linked CD8+ clones occurred at relatively low frequencies.

This CDR3 contains 14 residues. Per germline, CDR1 SGHKS and CDR2 YYEKEE (reference sequence). V was clipped by 0 bases and J by 4 bases, with 11 bases between them. Points on this clonotype: Its specificity is not known.

One entry per CDR3 protein, called by TCRdb with MiXCR from the 5' RACE reads. Among 750,000 to 850,000 distinct CDR3 sequences, about 11% were seen once, and the ten largest hold less than 0.65%. The genes are TRBV5-5 and TRBJ2-7; D tentatively fits TRBD1 or TRBD2 (5 bases each). This sequence originates from a male donor with ankylosing spondylitis. Source material: blood, either unsorted or a sorted T cell fraction (not recorded which). The CDR3 reads CASSLAGTQYEQYF. DNA for the CDR3: TGTGCCAGCAGCTTGGCAGGGACCCAATACGAGCAGTACTTC.